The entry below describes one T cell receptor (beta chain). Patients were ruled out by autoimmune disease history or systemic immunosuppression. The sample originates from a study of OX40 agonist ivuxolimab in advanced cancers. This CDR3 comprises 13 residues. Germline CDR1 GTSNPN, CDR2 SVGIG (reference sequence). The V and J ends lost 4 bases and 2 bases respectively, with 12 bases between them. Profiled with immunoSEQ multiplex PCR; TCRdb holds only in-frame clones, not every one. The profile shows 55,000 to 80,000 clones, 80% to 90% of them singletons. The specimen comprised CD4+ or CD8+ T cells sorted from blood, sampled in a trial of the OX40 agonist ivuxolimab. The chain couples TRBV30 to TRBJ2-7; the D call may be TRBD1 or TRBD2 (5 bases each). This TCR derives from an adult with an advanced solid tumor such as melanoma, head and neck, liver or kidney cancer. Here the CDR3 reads CAWMGEPAYEQYF. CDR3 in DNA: TGTGCCTGGATGGGGGAGCCTGCCTACGAGCAGTACTTC.